This TCR beta chain was captured in a study of blood T cell repertoires in COVID-19. Overall study: Spain, Italy and the United States supplied samples that represented acute and convalescent COVID-19. The cDNA or gDNA used as material had been derived from T cells, B-cell-depleted T cells, or PBMCs.

CDR1 LNHDA and CDR2 SQIVND come from the germline V gene (reference sequence). V dropped 6 bases and J dropped 5 bases, with 23 bases sitting between them. This CDR3 is built from 16 residues. Living in 24 US areas, the participants were between about 18 and 90 years of age. Before being deemed recovered, Cohort 3 donors had two negative PCRs, clearance, or symptom resolution. Here immunoSEQ multiplex PCR was the method, and the copy in TCRdb shows in-frame clones only, minus some. The sample records 200,000 to 250,000 clones, 82% being singletons. The sequencing input was PBMCs or T cells enriched from blood (not recorded which). This clonotype originated in a woman aged 55-75 years who had recovered from COVID-19. The V and J genes are TRBV19 and TRBJ2-7; a weak D match, TRBD2 (6 bases). The CDR3 DNA reads TGTGCCAGTAGCATAAGCGGGCACGTGGAAAGCAACGAGCAGTACTTC. Its translation: CASSISGHVESNEQYF.